The 21 T cell receptor beta chains reported below all come from one sample, sequenced in a study of response to subunit inactivated influenza vaccine (dated by TCRdb to 2017 to 2018). Library creation used RT-PCR. TCRdb records Illumina HiSeq 2500 as the sequencer. TCRdb took the public reads, trimmed them with fastp at Q25, ran MiXCR for clone calling and kept in-frame beta chains. Identical CDR3 protein sequences are pooled into one entry, listed with their most common genes and DNA. The sample table lists 500,000 to 750,000 distinct CDR3 sequences, approximately 14% of them with a count of one. The top ten hold around 10% of the sample. Source: PBMCs from blood, taken 12 days after vaccination. The source of these receptors is a man aged 45-60 years who received an inactivated influenza vaccine. Donor details come from another sample of the same person, matched by shared clones.

This clonotype was recorded a few times. V and J are TRBV27 and TRBJ2-7; TRBD1 agrees at 7 bases. In germline, CDR1 is MNHEY, CDR2 SMNVEV (reference sequence). The CDR3 extends over 14 amino acids. V lost 5 bases and J lost 4; bases outside the gene matches: 8. The CDR3: CASSPTGQRYEQYF. The CDR3 region has the DNA TGTGCCAGCAGTCCGACGGGACAGCGATACGAGCAGTACTTC.

This clonotype was recorded a few times. This sequence joins TRBV3-1 and TRBJ1-1; D unresolved. V lost 0 bases, J lost 6 bases, and 8 bases lay in between. This CDR3 is 13 amino acids long. Germline lookup yields CDR1 LGHDT and CDR2 YNNKEL (reference sequence). The CDR3 here is CASSQDSGAEAFF. As DNA, the CDR3 is TGTGCCAGCAGCCAAGATTCCGGGGCTGAAGCTTTCTTT.

This clonotype showed up many times. The rearrangement uses TRBV5-1 and TRBJ2-3; D is undetermined. The V end was cut by 3 bases, the J end by 0 bases, with 8 bases between. The CDR3 is 14 residues long. Germline V CDR1 and CDR2: SGHRS, YFSETQ. In DNA form, the CDR3 reads TGCGCCAGCAGCTGGACCGACAGCACAGATACGCAGTATTTT. Translated: CASSWTDSTDTQYF.

This clonotype was counted between two and nine times. The CDR3 nucleotides are TGCGCCAGCAGTGTGGGGGCGAACACCGGGGAGCTGTTTTTT. The encoded protein is CASSVGANTGELFF. The chain couples TRBV5-1 to TRBJ2-2; D is perhaps TRBD1 or TRBD2 (5 bases each). The V and J ends lost 5 bases and 0 bases respectively, with 8 bases between them. Germline values: CDR1 SGHRS, CDR2 YFSETQ. The CDR3 is made up of 14 amino acids.

V usage is TRBV7-6 and J usage is TRBJ2-5; D is possibly TRBD2 (6 bases). Germline values: CDR1 SGHVS, CDR2 FNYEAQ. V was cut by 5 bases and J by 5 bases, with 18 bases left in between. The CDR3 is 15 residues long. The DNA for the CDR3 is TGTGCCAGCAGCCCCCTTTGGGACTCCGTGGAGACCCAGTACTTC. Amino acid sequence: CASSPLWDSVETQYF.

Only one count was recorded for this clonotype. This chain uses TRBV3-1 with TRBJ2-7; D is unclear. This CDR3 region has 12 residues. V lost 0 bases, J lost 7 bases, and 7 bases lay in between. CDR1 is LGHDT and CDR2 is YNNKEL in the germline V gene (reference sequence). CDR3 loop: CASSQERLEQYF. Written as DNA, the CDR3 is TGTGCCAGCAGCCAAGAAAGGCTTGAGCAGTACTTC.

This clonotype was recorded at least ten times. The CDR3 loop is CASSRLGRVGGDYEQYF. The CDR3 region has the DNA TGTGCCAGCAGTAGGCTGGGAAGGGTTGGCGGGGACTACGAGCAGTACTTC. The chain couples TRBV12-3 or TRBV12-4 to TRBJ2-7; a weak D match, TRBD2 (6 bases). V was clipped by 5 bases and J by 3 bases, with 23 bases between them. The CDR3 has 17 residues.

The chain joins TRBV4-2 to TRBJ2-3; 7 nucleotides align to TRBD2. Germline-derived CDR1 and CDR2 are LGHNA and YNFKEQ. The CDR3 spans 16 residues. J was trimmed by 2 bases and V by 2 bases; bases with no gene match: 7. The chain's CDR3 is CASSQRGLAATDTQYF. CDR3 DNA sequence: TGTGCCAGCAGCCAACGAGGGCTAGCGGCCACAGATACGCAGTATTTT.

This clonotype was detected a few times. The V call is TRBV7-6, the J call TRBJ2-4, with 8 bases aligning to TRBD2. The CDR3 runs 16 residues. Losses at the gene ends were 1 base for V and 1 base for J; bases not matched to a gene: 3. The germline V gene encodes CDR1 SGHVS and CDR2 FNYEAQ. For the CDR3, the DNA is TGTGCCAGCAGCTTAGAGGCTAGCGGGGCCAAAAACATTCAGTACTTC. Its translation is CASSLEASGAKNIQYF.

This clonotype was seen repeatedly, ten times or more. This chain connects TRBV12-3 or TRBV12-4 to TRBJ1-1; 7 nucleotides align to TRBD1. The ends lost 5 bases at V and 4 bases at J; junction bases unmatched: 10. This CDR3 is 15 amino acids long. CDR3 sequence reads: CASSPGQPRGTEAFF. In DNA form, the CDR3 reads TGTGCCAGCAGTCCGGGACAGCCTCGGGGCACTGAAGCTTTCTTT.

In its sample, this clonotype was seen a few times. The chain combines TRBV6-5 with TRBJ1-4, with D possibly matching TRBD1 (5 bases). CDR3 size: 14 residues. Germline assignment: CDR1 MNHEY and CDR2 SVGAGI. V was cut by 2 bases and J by 5 bases, with 9 bases left in between. This CDR3 is CASSYMGGNEKLFF. CDR3 DNA sequence: TGTGCCAGCAGTTACATGGGGGGGAATGAAAAACTGTTTTTT.

The chain combines TRBV5-1 with TRBJ2-3, with D tentatively TRBD2 (5 bases). The ends were cut back, 7 bases at V and 4 bases at J, with 16 bases in the middle. This CDR3 is 14 amino acids long. The germline V gene encodes CDR1 SGHRS and CDR2 YFSETQ. The CDR3 loop is CASVQAELPDTQYF. CDR3 coding DNA: TGCGCCAGCGTTCAAGCGGAATTACCAGATACGCAGTATTTT.

The sample holds many counts of this clonotype. CDR3 in amino acids: CASSLVSYGTRNYEQYF. CDR3 sequence (DNA): TGTGCCAGCAGCTTAGTATCTTACGGGACTAGGAACTACGAGCAGTACTTC. The chain employs TRBV7-6 and TRBJ2-7, with 8 nucleotides matching TRBD2. Germline V gene lookup returns CDR1 SGHVS and CDR2 FNYEAQ. The trim removed 1 base at V and 3 bases at J, leaving 11 bases unmatched. The CDR3 contains 17 residues.

The chain uses TRBV12-3 or TRBV12-4 and TRBJ1-5; D unclear. The V gene lost 6 bases and the J gene lost 4 bases, with 10 bases spanning the gap. This CDR3 region has 13 residues. CDR3 loop: CASSSVLNQPQHF. The CDR3 DNA follows: TGTGCCAGCAGCTCAGTCCTAAATCAGCCCCAGCATTTT.

CDR3 in amino acids: CASSLQPDRLSYEQYF. The CDR3 DNA follows: TGCGCCAGCAGCTTACAACCGGATCGGCTCTCCTACGAGCAGTACTTC. The chain couples TRBV5-1 to TRBJ2-7; no firm D call. Deletions cut 2 bases from V and 0 bases from J, with 15 bases between. The germline CDR1 and CDR2 sequences are SGHRS and YFSETQ. The CDR3 has 16 residues. The full variable domain, its missing parts supplied by reference TRBV5-1 and TRBJ2-7, is KAGVTQTPRYLIKTRGQQVTLSCSPISGHRSVSWYQQTPGQGLQFLFEYFSETQRNKGNFPGRFSGRQFSNSRSEMNVSTLELGDSALYLCASSLQPDRLSYEQYFGPGTRLTVT.

This clonotype was observed a handful of times. V gene TRBV20-1 combines with J gene TRBJ2-1; D gene ambiguous. Trimming removed 6 bases from V and 5 bases from J, with 17 bases in between. CDR1 and CDR2 (germline): DFQATT, SNEGSKA (reference sequence). The CDR3 length is 14 residues. This CDR3 reads CSAPLERQNNEQFF. The DNA of the CDR3 is TGCAGTGCCCCCCTTGAGAGGCAGAACAATGAGCAGTTCTTC.

V and J are TRBV7-2 and TRBJ2-7; D not certain. From germline, CDR1 is SGHTA and CDR2 FQGNSA. V was clipped by 5 bases and J by 3 bases, with 11 bases between them. CDR3 length equals 13 residues. The CDR3 spells CASSRSNNYEQYF. The CDR3 nucleotides are TGTGCCAGCAGCAGATCGAACAACTACGAGCAGTACTTC. The entire variable domain, with the rest obtained from reference TRBV7-2 and TRBJ2-7, is as follows: GAGVSQSPSNKVTEKGKDVELRCDPISGHTALYWYRQSLGQGLEFLIYFQGNSAPDKSGLPSDRFSAERTGGSVSTLTIQRTQQEDSAVYLCASSRSNNYEQYFGPGTRLTVT.

V gene TRBV27 combines with J gene TRBJ2-3, with 11 nucleotides matching TRBD2. Per the germline V gene, CDR1 is MNHEY and CDR2 is SMNVEV (reference sequence). With 1 base clipped from V and 2 bases from J, the junction kept 8 bases outside the gene matches. CDR3 size: 18 residues. The CDR3 here is CASSLWVMTSGNTDTQYF. The CDR3 bases are TGTGCCAGCAGTTTATGGGTTATGACTAGCGGGAACACAGATACGCAGTATTTT.

The chain recombines TRBV28 with TRBJ2-2, with D unclear. Germline CDR1 is MDHEN and CDR2 is SYDVKM. Trimming removed 3 bases at V and 3 bases at J, with 14 bases between. The CDR3 sequence is 16 residues long. The CDR3 nucleotides are TGTGCCAGCAGTTTTATGGGGTGGGAAGACACCGGGGAGCTGTTTTTT. Residues: CASSFMGWEDTGELFF.

A few counts support this clonotype. V is TRBV7-6 and J is TRBJ2-7; 10 bases agree with TRBD2. V lost 5 bases to trimming and J lost 5 bases; unmatched junction nucleotides: 9. CDR3 length: 15 residues. Germline V lookup: CDR1 SGHVS, CDR2 FNYEAQ. The CDR3: CASSRGLAGANEQYF. DNA of the CDR3: TGTGCCAGCAGCAGAGGGCTAGCGGGAGCCAACGAGCAGTACTTC.

The chain uses TRBV11-2 and TRBJ1-2, with D possibly being TRBD1 (5 bases). Deletions cut 4 bases from V and 2 bases from J, with 17 bases between. The CDR3 contains 16 residues. Germline loops: CDR1 SGHAT, CDR2 FQNNGV. For the CDR3, the DNA is TGTGCCAGCAGCTCCTATAGATCAGGGACCAACTATGGCTACACCTTC. Translated, it gives CASSSYRSGTNYGYTF.